This T cell receptor beta chain was recovered during a study of T cells after yellow fever vaccination. Study-level points and caveats: Among primary-vaccination clones, most reappeared after the booster, at just under 98% for CD4 and under 90% for CD8.

TCRdb processed the 5' RACE reads anew with MiXCR; each CDR3 protein has one entry. The sample holds 250,000 to 350,000 distinct CDR3 sequences, 8.7% seen once. This clonotype was counted many times. Its antigen remains unknown. The CDR3 has 14 amino acids. Per germline, CDR1 SGHRS and CDR2 YFSETQ. Trimming removed 0 bases at V and 3 bases at J, with 10 bases between. The rearrangement links TRBV5-1 to TRBJ2-7, with D unresolved. Sample: CD4+ T cells sorted from PBMCs, taken 5 days after the yellow fever booster vaccination. The clonotype was recovered from a man younger than 35 who received the YFV17D yellow fever vaccine. The CDR3 loop is CASSLVGSFYEQYF. CDR3 DNA: TGCGCCAGCAGCTTGGTTGGCTCCTTCTACGAGCAGTACTTC.